Below are 21 T cell receptor beta chains sequenced from a single sample in a study of T cell responses to AZD1222 COVID-19 vaccine. Profiling relied on immunoSEQ multiplex PCR, and the TCRdb table lists in-frame clones only, not all of them. The table shows approximately 98,000 clones, with roughly 84% occurring only once. The sample was peripheral blood, taken on day 0 of AZD1222 vaccination. The receptors originated from an adult in good health.

The chain combines TRBV5-6 with TRBJ1-2; D gene ambiguous. The CDR3 loop spans 12 amino acids. In germline, CDR1 is SGHDT, CDR2 YYEEEE. Deletions cut 1 base from V and 8 bases from J, with 9 bases between. The CDR3 region has the DNA TGTGCCAGCAGCTTGTGGCAAGGCGGCTACACCTTC. Translating it yields CASSLWQGGYTF.

The rearrangement joins TRBV2 to TRBJ2-5, with 7 positions matching TRBD2. Trimming took 6 bases from V and 2 from J; bases not matched to a gene: 6. This CDR3 has 14 amino acids. Germline CDR1 is SNHLY and CDR2 is FYNNEI. The DNA for the CDR3 is TGTGCCAGCAGGGGTTCACTAGCGCAAGAGACCCAGTACTTC. It is translated as CASRGSLAQETQYF.

The chain joins TRBV30 to TRBJ1-5; a weak D match, TRBD1 (5 bases). The CDR3 runs 12 residues. The ends were cut back, 5 bases at V and 8 bases at J, with 13 bases in the middle. In germline, CDR1 is GTSNPN, CDR2 SVGIG (reference sequence). The CDR3 DNA reads TGTGCCTGGGGGTGGGGGATGGAGCCCCAGCATTTT. Translated, it gives CAWGWGMEPQHF.

J is TRBJ1-1 and V is TRBV30, with a tentative D call TRBD1 (5 bases). V lost 2 bases, J lost 0 bases, and 10 bases lay in between. The CDR3 is made up of 14 amino acids. Germline V gene lookup returns CDR1 GTSNPN and CDR2 SVGIG (reference sequence). The CDR3 loop is CAWSKTDMNTEAFF. CDR3 DNA sequence: TGTGCCTGGAGTAAGACAGACATGAACACTGAAGCTTTCTTT.

The chain recombines TRBV7-3 with TRBJ2-5, with D perhaps TRBD1 or TRBD2 (7 bases each). The CDR3 runs 15 residues. CDR1 is SGHTA and CDR2 is FQGTGA in the germline V gene. V lost 5 bases to trimming and J lost 0 bases, with 13 bases between them. In nucleotides, the CDR3 is TGTGCCAGCAGCCCAGGGGGGGCGAACCAAGAGACCCAGTACTTC. This gives the protein CASSPGGANQETQYF.

J is TRBJ2-1 and V is TRBV4-1; TRBD1 is a possible D gene (5 bases). The germline V gene has CDR1 MGHRA and CDR2 YSYEKL. This CDR3 spans 17 amino acids. The V gene lost 3 bases and the J gene lost 1 base, with 16 bases spanning the gap. CDR3 in DNA: TGCGCCAGCAGCCATGACATGGGGCAGCTATCCTACAATGAGCAGTTCTTC. Its protein product is CASSHDMGQLSYNEQFF.

The V call is TRBV13, the J call TRBJ1-2; 10 positions agree with TRBD1. CDR1 is PRHDT and CDR2 is FYEKMQ in the germline V gene (reference sequence). The CDR3 spans 15 residues. Trimming at V came to 3 bases and at J to 6 bases, leaving 7 bases not matched to a gene. For the CDR3, the DNA is TGTGCCAGCAGCTTGGACAGGGGGGGTCCCCATGGCTACACCTTC. This gives the protein CASSLDRGGPHGYTF.

The CDR3 protein is CASSLGGGGSYNEQFF. CDR3 coding DNA: TGCGCCAGCAGCTTGGGCGGCGGTGGCTCCTACAATGAGCAGTTCTTC. The V gene is TRBV5-1, the J gene TRBJ2-1; D gene ambiguous. The CDR3 covers 16 residues. The germline CDR1 and CDR2 sequences are SGHRS and YFSETQ. The V end was cut by 0 bases, the J end by 0 bases, with 10 bases between.

The gene calls are TRBV4-2 and TRBJ2-7, with 7 bases matching TRBD1. The CDR3 runs 15 residues. Unmatched junction bases numbered 11, after V lost 4 bases and J lost 5 bases. The germline CDR1 and CDR2 sequences are LGHNA and YNFKEQ. The CDR3 DNA sequence: TGTGCCAGCAGCCCAGCTTCCGGGACAGAAAACGAGCAGTACTTC. This sequence encodes CASSPASGTENEQYF.

The chain has TRBV3-1 (or the pseudogene TRBV3-2) and TRBJ1-1; D ambiguous. Germline loops: CDR1 LGHDT, CDR2 YNNKEL (reference sequence). Trimming stripped 2 bases from V and 0 bases from J, with 22 bases between. This CDR3 contains 19 residues. CDR3 DNA sequence: TGTGCCAGCAGCCAACGCCAAGGTCTGGCGGTCTCGATGAACACTGAAGCTTTCTTT. Its translation is CASSQRQGLAVSMNTEAFF.

The chain links TRBV5-1 to TRBJ2-1, with 10 nucleotides matching TRBD2. After removal of 0 bases from V and 2 bases from J, the junction contained 8 bases not matched to a gene. The CDR3 consists of 18 residues. In germline, CDR1 is SGHRS, CDR2 YFSETQ. The DNA for the CDR3 is TGCGCCAGCAGCTTGGCCAGCGGGGGGGCTCCTACCTACAATGAGCAGTTCTTC. As protein: CASSLASGGAPTYNEQFF.

The chain joins TRBV5-1 to TRBJ1-5; the match to TRBD1 covers 7 bases. Germline CDR1 and CDR2: SGHRS and YFSETQ. Trimming at V came to 4 bases and at J to 4 bases, leaving 5 bases not matched to a gene. The CDR3 runs 14 residues. CDR3 region: CASSQTGTNQPQHF. CDR3 DNA: TGCGCCAGCAGCCAGACAGGGACAAATCAGCCCCAGCATTTT.

The chain carries TRBV18 and TRBJ2-7, with D perhaps assigned TRBD1 or TRBD2 (5 bases each). The length of the CDR3 is 14 residues. V was cut by 5 bases and J by 5 bases, with 16 bases left in between. Germline CDR1 KGHSH, CDR2 LQKENI. Here the CDR3 reads CASSSSSRGDEQYF. The CDR3 DNA sequence: TGTGCCAGCTCATCTAGCTCCCGGGGCGACGAGCAGTACTTC.

The rearrangement uses TRBV6-5 and TRBJ1-5; 7 bases match TRBD1. V gave up 10 bases and J gave up 4 bases; unmatched junction bases: 13. The germline V gene has CDR1 MNHEY and CDR2 SVGAGI. This CDR3 has 15 amino acids. The CDR3 loop reads CATKLTGQRNQPQHF. CDR3 bases: TGTGCCACGAAGTTAACGGGACAGAGAAATCAGCCCCAGCATTTT.

The V and J genes are TRBV3-1 (or the pseudogene TRBV3-2) and TRBJ1-2, with 10 bases fitting TRBD1. The CDR3 has 13 residues. Per the germline V gene, CDR1 is LGHDT and CDR2 is YNNKEL (reference sequence). J gave up 6 bases and V 6 bases, and 4 bases lay outside the gene matches. The DNA of the CDR3 is TGTGCCAGCAGTCACGACAGGGGGCATGGCTACACCTTC. Translation gives CASSHDRGHGYTF.

The CDR3 loop reads CASSFAWNGYTF. The CDR3 coding sequence is TGTGCCAGCAGTTTTGCGTGGAATGGCTACACCTTC. The chain has TRBV12-3 or TRBV12-4 and TRBJ1-2; D is undetermined. This CDR3 spans 12 amino acids. V was clipped by 3 bases and J by 6 bases, with 8 bases between them.

The chain is built from TRBV5-4 and TRBJ2-5, with 10 bases that match TRBD2. Trimming cost V 1 base and J 5 bases; bases outside gene matches: 8. The germline gives CDR1 SGHNT, CDR2 YYREEE (reference sequence). The CDR3 spans 16 residues. The CDR3 nucleotides are TGTGCCAGCAGCTTGATGAGCGGGGGGGCCCTTGAGACCCAGTACTTC. It is translated as CASSLMSGGALETQYF.

This chain joins TRBV28 and TRBJ1-1; 10 bases match TRBD1. V shed 7 bases, J shed 11 bases, and the junction held 19 bases outside the gene matches. CDR1 MDHEN and CDR2 SYDVKM come from the germline V gene. This CDR3 has 16 residues. Here the CDR3 reads CASTPGTGVLLNGAFF. The CDR3 bases are TGTGCCAGCACCCCCGGGACAGGGGTTTTACTGAACGGGGCTTTCTTT.

The chain is built from TRBV12-3 or TRBV12-4 and TRBJ1-1; D may be TRBD1 (5 bases). Trimming removed 7 bases from V and 1 base from J, with 10 bases in between. This CDR3 is built from 13 residues. This CDR3 reads CASILGANTEAFF. The DNA of the CDR3 is TGTGCCAGCATCCTTGGGGCGAACACTGAAGCTTTCTTT.

The chain carries TRBV5-1 and TRBJ1-1; weak D call: TRBD1 (6 bases). V was shortened by 3 bases and J by 3 bases, with 12 bases between the two germline ends. The germline gives CDR1 SGHRS, CDR2 YFSETQ. The CDR3 spans 14 residues. CDR3 in amino acids: CASSSQGGHTEAFF. The CDR3 nucleotides read TGCGCCAGCAGCTCACAGGGAGGGCACACTGAAGCTTTCTTT.

This sequence joins TRBV13 and TRBJ1-4; D is ambiguous. Trimming cost V 0 bases and J 8 bases, with 4 bases left between them. The CDR3 runs to 12 residues. Germline V gene sequence: CDR1 PRHDT, CDR2 FYEKMQ (reference sequence). This CDR3 is CASSLGPEKLFF. CDR3 nucleotide sequence: TGTGCCAGCAGCTTAGGCCCCGAAAAACTGTTTTTT.